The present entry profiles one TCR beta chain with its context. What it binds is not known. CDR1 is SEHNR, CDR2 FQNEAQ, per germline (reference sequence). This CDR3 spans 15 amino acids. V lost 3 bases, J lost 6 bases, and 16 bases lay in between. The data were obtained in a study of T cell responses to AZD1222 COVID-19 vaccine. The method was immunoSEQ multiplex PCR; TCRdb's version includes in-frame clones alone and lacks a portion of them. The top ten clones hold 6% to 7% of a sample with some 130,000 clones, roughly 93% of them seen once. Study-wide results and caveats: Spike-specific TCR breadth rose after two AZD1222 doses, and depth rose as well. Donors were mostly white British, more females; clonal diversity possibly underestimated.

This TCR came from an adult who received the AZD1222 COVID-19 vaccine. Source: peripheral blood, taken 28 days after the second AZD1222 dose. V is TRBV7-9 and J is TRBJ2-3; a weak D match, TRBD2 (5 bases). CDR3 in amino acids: CASSFLAGAVDTQYF. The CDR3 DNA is TGTGCCAGCAGCTTTCTGGCCGGAGCGGTGGATACGCAGTATTTT.